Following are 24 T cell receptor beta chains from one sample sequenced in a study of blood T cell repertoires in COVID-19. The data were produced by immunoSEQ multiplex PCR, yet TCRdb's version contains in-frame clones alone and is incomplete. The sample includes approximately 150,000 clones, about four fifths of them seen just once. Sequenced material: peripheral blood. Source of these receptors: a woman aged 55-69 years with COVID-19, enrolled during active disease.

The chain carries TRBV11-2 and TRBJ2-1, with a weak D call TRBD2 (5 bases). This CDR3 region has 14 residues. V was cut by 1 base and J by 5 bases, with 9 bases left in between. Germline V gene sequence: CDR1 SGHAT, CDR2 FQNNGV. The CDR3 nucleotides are TGTGCCAGCAGCTTAGCGGGGATAGACAATGAGCAGTTCTTC. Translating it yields CASSLAGIDNEQFF.

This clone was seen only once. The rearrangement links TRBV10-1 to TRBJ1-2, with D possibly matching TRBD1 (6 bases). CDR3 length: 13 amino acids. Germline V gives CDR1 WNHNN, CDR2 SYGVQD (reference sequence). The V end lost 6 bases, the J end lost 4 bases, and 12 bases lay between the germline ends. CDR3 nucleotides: TGCGCCAGCAGCGTGGACAGAAGCTATGGCTACACCTTC. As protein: CASSVDRSYGYTF.

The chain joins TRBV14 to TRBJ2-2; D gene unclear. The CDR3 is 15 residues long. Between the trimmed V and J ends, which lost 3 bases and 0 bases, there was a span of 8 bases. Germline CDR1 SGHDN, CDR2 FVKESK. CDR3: CASSQTTANTGELFF. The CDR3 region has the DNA TGTGCCAGCAGCCAGACAACCGCGAACACCGGGGAGCTGTTTTTT.

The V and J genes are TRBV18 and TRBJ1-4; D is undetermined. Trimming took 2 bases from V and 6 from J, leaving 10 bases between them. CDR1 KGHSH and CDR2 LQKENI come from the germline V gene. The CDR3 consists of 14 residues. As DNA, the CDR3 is TGTGCCAGCTCACCAACGGGGAGGGATGAAAAACTGTTTTTT. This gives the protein CASSPTGRDEKLFF. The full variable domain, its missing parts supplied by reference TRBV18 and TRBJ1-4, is NAGVMQNPRHLVRRRGQEARLRCSPMKGHSHVYWYRQLPEEGLKFMVYLQKENIIDESGMPKERFSAEFPKEGPSILRIQQVVRGDSAAYFCASSPTGRDEKLFFGSGTQLSVL.

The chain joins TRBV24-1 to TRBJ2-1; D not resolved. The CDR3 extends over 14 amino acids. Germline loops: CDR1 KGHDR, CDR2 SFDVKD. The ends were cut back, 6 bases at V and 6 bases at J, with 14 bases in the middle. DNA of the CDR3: TGTGCCACCAGTTTTTCGACGGGTCCCAATGAGCAGTTCTTC. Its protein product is CATSFSTGPNEQFF.

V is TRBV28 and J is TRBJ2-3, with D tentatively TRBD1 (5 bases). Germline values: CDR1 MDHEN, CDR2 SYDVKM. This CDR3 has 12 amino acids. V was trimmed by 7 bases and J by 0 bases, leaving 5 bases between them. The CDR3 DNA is TGTGCCAGCACAGGGAGCACAGATACGCAGTATTTT. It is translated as CASTGSTDTQYF.

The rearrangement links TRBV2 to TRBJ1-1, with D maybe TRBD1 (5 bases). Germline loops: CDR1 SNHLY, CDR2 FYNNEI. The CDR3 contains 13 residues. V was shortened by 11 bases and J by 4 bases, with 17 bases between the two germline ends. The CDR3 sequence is CAGLRDFGTEAFF. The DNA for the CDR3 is TGTGCCGGGCTCAGGGATTTTGGCACTGAAGCTTTCTTT.

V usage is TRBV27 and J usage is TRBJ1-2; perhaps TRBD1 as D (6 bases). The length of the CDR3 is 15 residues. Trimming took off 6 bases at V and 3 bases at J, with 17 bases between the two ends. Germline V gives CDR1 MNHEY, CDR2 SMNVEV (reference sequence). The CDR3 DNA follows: TGTGCCAGCAGGCCCCTCACAGGGTGGGACTATGGCTACACCTTC. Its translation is CASRPLTGWDYGYTF.

The CDR3 coding sequence is TGTGCCAGTAGTAACCTCGGGTATCCCGGGGAGCTGTTTTTT. Translating it yields CASSNLGYPGELFF. The chain employs TRBV19 and TRBJ2-2, with D hard to call. CDR1 and CDR2 from the germline V gene are LNHDA and SQIVND (reference sequence). The CDR3 extends over 14 amino acids. Trimming cost V 4 bases and J 6 bases, with 12 bases left between them.

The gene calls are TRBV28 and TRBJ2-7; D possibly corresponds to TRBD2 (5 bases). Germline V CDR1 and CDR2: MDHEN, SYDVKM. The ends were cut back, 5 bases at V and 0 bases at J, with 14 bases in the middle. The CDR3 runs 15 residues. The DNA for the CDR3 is TGTGCCAGCAGTACCAAAGCGGTTCTCTCCTACGAGCAGTACTTC. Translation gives CASSTKAVLSYEQYF.

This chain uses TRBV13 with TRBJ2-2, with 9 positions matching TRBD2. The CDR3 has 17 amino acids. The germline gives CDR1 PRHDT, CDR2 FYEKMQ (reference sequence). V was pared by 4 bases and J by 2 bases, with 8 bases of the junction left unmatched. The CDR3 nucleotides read TGTGCCAGCAGCTCCCCCGGAGCGGGGGGTAACACCGGGGAGCTGTTTTTT. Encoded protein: CASSSPGAGGNTGELFF. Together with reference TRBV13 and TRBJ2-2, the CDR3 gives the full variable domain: AAGVIQSPRHLIKEKRETATLKCYPIPRHDTVYWYQQGPGQDPQFLISFYEKMQSDKGSIPDRFSAQQFSDYHSELNMSSLELGDSALYFCASSSPGAGGNTGELFFGEGSRLTVL.

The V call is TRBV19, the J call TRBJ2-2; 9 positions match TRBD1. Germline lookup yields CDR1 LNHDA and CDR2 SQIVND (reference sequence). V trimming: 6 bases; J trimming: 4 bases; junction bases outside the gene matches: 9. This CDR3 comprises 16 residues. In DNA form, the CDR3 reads TGTGCCAGTAGGAGGGGACAGGGCTCAAGCACCGGGGAGCTGTTTTTT. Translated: CASRRGQGSSTGELFF. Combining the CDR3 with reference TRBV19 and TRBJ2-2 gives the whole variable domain DGGITQSPKYLFRKEGQNVTLSCEQNLNHDAMYWYRQDPGQGLRLIYYSQIVNDFQKGDIAEGYSVSREKKESFPLTVTSAQKNPTAFYLCASRRGQGSSTGELFFGEGSRLTVL.

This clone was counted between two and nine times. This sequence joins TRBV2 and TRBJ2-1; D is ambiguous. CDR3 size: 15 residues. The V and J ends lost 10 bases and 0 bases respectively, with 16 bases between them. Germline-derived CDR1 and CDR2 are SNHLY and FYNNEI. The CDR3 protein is CANEGSWSSYNEQFF. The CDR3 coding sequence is TGTGCCAACGAAGGAAGCTGGAGCTCCTACAATGAGCAGTTCTTC.

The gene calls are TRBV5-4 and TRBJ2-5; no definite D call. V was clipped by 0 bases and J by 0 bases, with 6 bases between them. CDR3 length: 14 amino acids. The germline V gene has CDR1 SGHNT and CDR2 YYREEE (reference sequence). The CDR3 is CASSLVHDQETQYF. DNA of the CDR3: TGTGCCAGCAGCTTGGTACACGACCAAGAGACCCAGTACTTC.

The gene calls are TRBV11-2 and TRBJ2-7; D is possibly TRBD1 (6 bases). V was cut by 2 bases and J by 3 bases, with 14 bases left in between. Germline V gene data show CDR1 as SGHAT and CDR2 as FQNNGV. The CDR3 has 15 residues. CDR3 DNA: TGTGCCAGCAGCTTACGGCAGGGGTTAATCTACGAGCAGTACGTC. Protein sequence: CASSLRQGLIYEQYV.

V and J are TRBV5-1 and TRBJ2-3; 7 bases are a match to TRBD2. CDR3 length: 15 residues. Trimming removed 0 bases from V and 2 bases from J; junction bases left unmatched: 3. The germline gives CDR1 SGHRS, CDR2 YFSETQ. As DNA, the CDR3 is TGCGCCAGCAGCTTGGGCAGCGGGGCCACAGATACGCAGTATTTT. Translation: CASSLGSGATDTQYF.

The CDR3 nucleotides are TGTGCCAGCAGCCCGACCGGGACAGCTTACAATGAGCAGTTCTTC. It is translated as CASSPTGTAYNEQFF. This rearrangement joins TRBV4-2 to TRBJ2-1; 7 bases map to TRBD1. With 4 bases clipped from V and 4 bases from J, the junction kept 7 bases outside the gene matches. In germline, CDR1 is LGHNA, CDR2 YNFKEQ. The CDR3 runs to 15 residues.

The chain's CDR3 is CAIRMTSGGNEQFF. In DNA, the CDR3 is TGTGCCATCAGGATGACTAGCGGGGGGAATGAGCAGTTCTTC. The chain links TRBV10-3 to TRBJ2-1; 13 bases map to TRBD2. The CDR3 spans 14 residues. Germline CDR1 is ENHRY and CDR2 is SYGVKD. With V trimmed by 6 bases and J by 7 bases, 3 bases remained unmatched.

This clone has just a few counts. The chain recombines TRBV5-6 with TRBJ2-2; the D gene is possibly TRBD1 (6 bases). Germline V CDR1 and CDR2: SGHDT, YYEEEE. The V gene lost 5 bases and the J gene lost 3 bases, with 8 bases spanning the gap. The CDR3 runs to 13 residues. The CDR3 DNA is TGTGCCAGCAGTAACAGGGACACCGGGGAGCTGTTTTTT. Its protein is CASSNRDTGELFF.

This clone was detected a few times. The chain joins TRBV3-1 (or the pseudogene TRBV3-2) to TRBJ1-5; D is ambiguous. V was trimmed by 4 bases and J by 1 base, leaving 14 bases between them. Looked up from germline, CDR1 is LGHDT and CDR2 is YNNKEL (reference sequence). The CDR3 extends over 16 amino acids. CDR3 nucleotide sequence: TGTGCCAGCAGCCCAGAAGGTCACGGGAGCAATCAGCCCCAGCATTTT. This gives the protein CASSPEGHGSNQPQHF.

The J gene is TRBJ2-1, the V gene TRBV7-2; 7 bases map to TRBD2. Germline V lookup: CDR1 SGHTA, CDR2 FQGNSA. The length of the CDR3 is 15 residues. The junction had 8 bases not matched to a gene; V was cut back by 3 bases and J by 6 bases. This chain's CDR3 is CASSFESRTSNEQFF. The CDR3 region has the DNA TGTGCCAGCAGCTTCGAATCCAGGACTAGCAATGAGCAGTTCTTC. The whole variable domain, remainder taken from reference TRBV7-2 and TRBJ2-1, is GAGVSQSPSNKVTEKGKDVELRCDPISGHTALYWYRQSLGQGLEFLIYFQGNSAPDKSGLPSDRFSAERTGGSVSTLTIQRTQQEDSAVYLCASSFESRTSNEQFFGPGTRLTVL.

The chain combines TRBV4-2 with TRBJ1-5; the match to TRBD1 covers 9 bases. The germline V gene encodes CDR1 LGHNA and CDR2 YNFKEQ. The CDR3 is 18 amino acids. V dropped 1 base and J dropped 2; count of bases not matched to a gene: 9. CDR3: CASSQGDRAGAGNQPQHF. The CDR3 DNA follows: TGTGCCAGCAGCCAAGGGGACAGGGCGGGGGCAGGCAATCAGCCCCAGCATTTT.

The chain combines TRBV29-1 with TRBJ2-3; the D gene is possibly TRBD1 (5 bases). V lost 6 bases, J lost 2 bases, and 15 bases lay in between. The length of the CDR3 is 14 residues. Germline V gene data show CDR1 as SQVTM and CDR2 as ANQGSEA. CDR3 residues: CSVPSQGSTDTQYF. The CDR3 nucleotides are TGCAGCGTACCCTCTCAGGGCTCCACAGATACGCAGTATTTT.

The DNA for the CDR3 is TGTGCCATCAGTCCCTCGCGGGACCCTGGGACAGATACGCAGTATTTT. It yields the protein CAISPSRDPGTDTQYF. This chain uses TRBV10-3 with TRBJ2-3, with D perhaps matching TRBD2 (6 bases). V shed 5 bases and J shed 3 bases, with 18 bases lying between them. In germline, CDR1 is ENHRY, CDR2 SYGVKD. The CDR3 runs 16 residues.